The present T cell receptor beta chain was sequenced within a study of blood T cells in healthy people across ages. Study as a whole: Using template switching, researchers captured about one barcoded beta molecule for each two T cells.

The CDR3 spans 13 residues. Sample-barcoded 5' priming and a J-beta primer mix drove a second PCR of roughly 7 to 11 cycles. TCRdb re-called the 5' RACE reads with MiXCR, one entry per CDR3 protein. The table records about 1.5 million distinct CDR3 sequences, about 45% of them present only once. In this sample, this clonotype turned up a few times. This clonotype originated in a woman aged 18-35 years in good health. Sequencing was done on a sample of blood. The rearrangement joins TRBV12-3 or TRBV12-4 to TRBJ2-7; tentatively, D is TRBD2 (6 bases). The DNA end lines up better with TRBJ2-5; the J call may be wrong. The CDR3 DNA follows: TGTGCCAGCACCCTCGCGGGGCGTGAGACCCAGTACTTC. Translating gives CASTLAGRETQYF.